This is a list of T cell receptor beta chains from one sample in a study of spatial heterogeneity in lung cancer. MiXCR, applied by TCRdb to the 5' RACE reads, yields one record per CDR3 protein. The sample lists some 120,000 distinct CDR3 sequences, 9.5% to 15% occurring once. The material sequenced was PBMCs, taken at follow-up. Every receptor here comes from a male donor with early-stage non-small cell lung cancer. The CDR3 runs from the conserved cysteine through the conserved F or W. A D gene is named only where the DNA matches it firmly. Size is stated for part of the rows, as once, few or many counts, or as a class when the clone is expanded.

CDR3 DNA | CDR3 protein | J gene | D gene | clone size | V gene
TGTGCCAGCAGCTCCCTGGGGGGTACTGGAAACACCATATATTTT | CASSSLGGTGNTIYF | TRBJ1-3 | . | many | TRBV7-2
TGTGCCAGCAGTTTCGGCGGGGTTCCCACCATATATTTT | CASSFGGVPTIYF | TRBJ1-3 | . | once | TRBV28
TGCAGTGCTCGGAGGGCAGGGCGGAACACCGGGGAGCTGTTTTTT | CSARRAGRNTGELFF | TRBJ2-2 | . | . | TRBV20-1
TGTGCCACCTCCAGGGGGTCCCTAAACTATGGCTACACCTTC | CATSRGSLNYGYTF | TRBJ1-2 | TRBD1 | many | TRBV12-3/TRBV12-4
TGTGCCAGCAGCATTACGAGCGGGGGGGGCCTAGAGACCCAGTACTTC | CASSITSGGGLETQYF | TRBJ2-5 | TRBD2 | . | TRBV7-8
TGCAGTGCTAGAGATATAACGACAGGATTAAGGGATACGCAGTATTTT | CSARDITTGLRDTQYF | TRBJ2-3 | . | few | TRBV20-1
TGCAGTGATCGTCAGCCCCAGCATTTT | CSDRQPQHF | TRBJ1-5 | . | few | TRBV20-1
TGTGCCAGCAGTTATACTAGCGGGGGGGCCGAGCAGTACTTC | CASSYTSGGAEQYF | TRBJ2-7 | TRBD2 | many | TRBV6-5
TGTGCCAGCAGCTTGTTTCCAGGGAACGGCAATCAGCCCCAGCATTTT | CASSLFPGNGNQPQHF | TRBJ1-5 | . | . | TRBV5-4
TGTGCCATCAAGTCTGGGGGCTATTCACCCCTCCACTTT | CAIKSGGYSPLHF | TRBJ1-6 | . | few | TRBV10-3
TGTGCCAGCAGATCGGGAGGGGATAACACCGGGGAGCTGTTTTTT | CASRSGGDNTGELFF | TRBJ2-2 | TRBD2 | . | TRBV6-5
TGTGCCAGCAGCCGACGACCGGACAGGGAAGAGACCCAGTACTTC | CASSRRPDREETQYF | TRBJ2-5 | . | . | TRBV21-1
TGTGCCAGTAGCTCACAGGCTGTGAACACTGAAGCTTTCTTT | CASSSQAVNTEAFF | TRBJ1-1 | . | . | TRBV19
TGTGCCAGCAGCTTACAGACCCCGCGACACACAGATACGCAGTATTTT | CASSLQTPRHTDTQYF | TRBJ2-3 | . | few | TRBV7-2
TGTGCCAGTACTTTGGGGTATGAGCAGTTCTTC | CASTLGYEQFF | TRBJ2-1 | . | few | TRBV2
TGTGCCAGCCGGGAACCAACCGGGACAGGGGTATCACCCCTCCACTTT | CASREPTGTGVSPLHF | TRBJ1-6 | TRBD1 | few | TRBV6-5
TGCGCCAGCAGCTTGGAAGATACGCAGTATTTT | CASSLEDTQYF | TRBJ2-3 | . | many | TRBV5-1
TGTGCCAGCAGCTCCAGGAGGGACGGGGAGCTGTTTTTT | CASSSRRDGELFF | TRBJ2-2 | . | many | TRBV11-3
TGTGCCAGCAGCTTACACAGGGGATCAGATACGCAGTATTTT | CASSLHRGSDTQYF | TRBJ2-3 | TRBD1 | few | TRBV11-3
TGTGCCAGCAGCCCTCTCAAAAGGCTGGGCACCGGGGAGCTGTTTTTT | CASSPLKRLGTGELFF | TRBJ2-2 | . | . | TRBV3-1
TGTGCCAGCACCCTGGCTGGGGCGCGTTCACCCCTCCACTTT | CASTLAGARSPLHF | TRBJ1-6 | . | . | TRBV2
TGCGCCAGCAGCTTTGGGACTGGGAGCACAGATACGCAGTATTTT | CASSFGTGSTDTQYF | TRBJ2-3 | . | few | TRBV5-1
TGTGCCAGCAGTCCCGGGACACCGGAGGGTGAAGCTTTCTTT | CASSPGTPEGEAFF | TRBJ1-1 | . | few | TRBV12-3/TRBV12-4
TGCAGTGCTAGCGACCTAACGAGTGAAAAACTGTTTTTT | CSASDLTSEKLFF | TRBJ1-4 | . | few | TRBV20-1
TGTGCCAGCTTAAGGGAGTATAGCAATCAGCCCCAGCATTTT | CASLREYSNQPQHF | TRBJ1-5 | . | few | TRBV6-1
TGTGCCAGCAGTTACTCGCAGACTAATGAAAAACTGTTTTTT | CASSYSQTNEKLFF | TRBJ1-4 | . | few | TRBV6-5
TGCAGCGTTAGGGGAGGGGACAGGGACAGGGACGAGCAGTACTTC | CSVRGGDRDRDEQYF | TRBJ2-7 | TRBD1 | many | TRBV29-1
TGTGCCAGCAGCGTAGGGGGCGAGGGAACCGGGGAGCTGTTTTTT | CASSVGGEGTGELFF | TRBJ2-2 | . | many | TRBV9
TGTGCCACCAGCGAGAACCAGGCGATGAACACTGAAGCTTTCTTT | CATSENQAMNTEAFF | TRBJ1-1 | . | few | TRBV15
TGTGCCAGCGGGGCAGGCCACAATGAGCAGTTCTTC | CASGAGHNEQFF | TRBJ2-1 | . | few | TRBV11-2
TGTGCCAGCAGCCCGGGACAGCAAGAGACCCAGTACTTC | CASSPGQQETQYF | TRBJ2-5 | TRBD1 | many | TRBV5-4
TGTGCCAGCAGCTTGGAAGGGTCGAACACCGGGGAGCTGTTTTTT | CASSLEGSNTGELFF | TRBJ2-2 | . | . | TRBV5-8
TGTGCCAGCAAGGATTTGGGAAGAAGAAACTATGGCTACACCTTC | CASKDLGRRNYGYTF | TRBJ1-2 | . | . | TRBV6-5
TGTGCCAGCAGTCCCCGGCCAGAAAGACTGAATCAGCCCCAGCATTTT | CASSPRPERLNQPQHF | TRBJ1-5 | . | . | TRBV12-3/TRBV12-4
TGTGCCAGCAGGGCAGGGGGCGACCGTGGAAACACCATATATTTT | CASRAGGDRGNTIYF | TRBJ1-3 | TRBD1 | . | TRBV6-5
TGTGCCAGCAGCTTTCTTCCACGGGACAGGGGCAACAATGAGCAGTTCTTC | CASSFLPRDRGNNEQFF | TRBJ2-1 | TRBD1 | . | TRBV7-9
TGTGCCAGCAGCGCAGGGACAGGGGTGGGAAAACTGTTTTTT | CASSAGTGVGKLFF | TRBJ1-4 | TRBD1 | . | TRBV7-2
TGTGTCAGCAGCACGGACCTCTACGAGCAGTACTTC | CVSSTDLYEQYF | TRBJ2-7 | . | . | TRBV7-2
TGCGCCAGCAGCTCCTCCGGGACAACTAACTATGGCTACACCTTC | CASSSSGTTNYGYTF | TRBJ1-2 | . | . | TRBV5-1
TGTGCCAGCAGCTTGTCGAGAAGCGGAGGGACCCAGTACTTC | CASSLSRSGGTQYF | TRBJ2-5 | . | . | TRBV7-9
TGTGCCAGCAGCCAATCGGCGGGGCCTAATTCACCCCTCCACTTT | CASSQSAGPNSPLHF | TRBJ1-6 | . | . | TRBV7-3
TGTGCCAGCAGCCGACCTTTGCTCGGGGGGCAGGGGGAGCAGTTCTTC | CASSRPLLGGQGEQFF | TRBJ2-1 | . | few | TRBV3-1
TGTGCCAGCTCCTTGGGAAGGACACCACTCAACACTGAAGCTTTCTTT | CASSLGRTPLNTEAFF | TRBJ1-1 | . | . | TRBV18
TGTGCCAGCAGCCAACTGGGACAGAGAGAGACCCAGTACTTC | CASSQLGQRETQYF | TRBJ2-5 | TRBD1 | . | TRBV3-1
TGCGCCAGCAGCTTGGGGCGGACGTACAGGGGGACCCAGTACTTC | CASSLGRTYRGTQYF | TRBJ2-5 | TRBD1 | few | TRBV5-1
TGTGCCAGCAGCCCACAGGGGGTTGGCGGTCAGCCCCAGCATTTT | CASSPQGVGGQPQHF | TRBJ1-5 | TRBD1 | . | TRBV7-8
TGTGCCAGCAGCTTTACCTCCATTTCTAACTATGGCTACACCTTC | CASSFTSISNYGYTF | TRBJ1-2 | . | few | TRBV7-2
TGTGCCAGTAGTATACTACTGGGGGGCTGGGACACCGGGGAGCTGTTTTTT | CASSILLGGWDTGELFF | TRBJ2-2 | . | . | TRBV19
TGTGCCAGCAGCTTAAACTGGGGCCTGGAAGAGACCCAGTACTTC | CASSLNWGLEETQYF | TRBJ2-5 | . | . | TRBV7-6
TGTGCCAGCAGCTTGCCGGATGCTAACTATGGCTACACCTTC | CASSLPDANYGYTF | TRBJ1-2 | . | many | TRBV7-9
TGCGCCAGCAGTGGCGGGTTAGGGACTGAAGCTTTCTTT | CASSGGLGTEAFF | TRBJ1-1 | . | many | TRBV10-1
TGCGCCAGCAGCCAAGATCGGGACCCGTTAGATACGCAGTATTTT | CASSQDRDPLDTQYF | TRBJ2-3 | . | many | TRBV4-3
TGTGCCATCAGTGGAACGGGGAACTACAATGAGCAGTTCTTC | CAISGTGNYNEQFF | TRBJ2-1 | . | few | TRBV10-3
TGTGCCAGCAGCCAGAGTAACGGGGGTCCTAGCACAGATACGCAGTATTTT | CASSQSNGGPSTDTQYF | TRBJ2-3 | . | many | TRBV4-2